This is a list of T cell receptor beta chains from one sample in a study of control samples from healthy donors and cancer patients. Method: immunoSEQ multiplex PCR; TCRdb's copy keeps in-frame clones and lacks some. The sample holds tens of thousands of clones, over 85% seen once. The sequencing input was PBMCs. These receptor sequences come from a man between 35 and 55 years old with colorectal cancer. Both conserved end residues are part of each CDR3. A D gene is named only where the DNA matches it firmly. The size entry is marked missing in some rows and otherwise reads once, few, many or a size class.

>once|TRBJ1-1|.|TRBV5-3
TGTGCCAGAAGCACTGTGTACACTGAAGCTTTCTTT
CARSTVYTEAFF
>.|TRBJ2-2|TRBD2|TRBV6-1
TGTGCCAGCAGTGAACAGGGTCTAGCGGGAGCCGGGGAGCTGTTTTTT
CASSEQGLAGAGELFF
>.|TRBJ2-1|TRBD2|TRBV25-1
TGTGCCAGCAGTGAATATTGGGGACTAGCGGTCGACCTCGGTGAGCAGTTCTTC
CASSEYWGLAVDLGEQFF
>.|TRBJ1-4|.|TRBV9
TGTGCCAGCAGCGTTGGGTGGGTTGGTGAAAAACTGTTTTTT
CASSVGWVGEKLFF
>once|TRBJ2-7|TRBD1|TRBV14
TGTGCCAGCAGCCAAATCGGACAGGGGGCCGCCGAATTC
CASSQIGQGAAEF
>.|TRBJ1-2|.|TRBV30
TGTGCCTGGAGTAGGAGCGGGGGGGGAGACTATGGCTACACCTTC
CAWSRSGGGDYGYTF
>.|TRBJ1-5|.|TRBV5-1
TGCGCCAGCAGCCGAGACGGGCTTAGCAATCAGCCCCAGCATTTT
CASSRDGLSNQPQHF
>few|TRBJ1-2|.|TRBV6-5
TGTGCCAGCAGTTATTCGGGGACCCCGGTTGGCTACACCTTC
CASSYSGTPVGYTF
>few|TRBJ1-1|.|TRBV7-9
TGTGCCAGCAGCTTGGGTAAATATGGACCCATCCTTGAAGCTTTCTTT
CASSLGKYGPILEAFF
>.|TRBJ1-1|.|TRBV19
TGTGCCAGTAGTACTGACGCAACAACAGGGATAGCTGAAGCTTTCTTT
CASSTDATTGIAEAFF
>.|TRBJ2-1|.|TRBV7-9
TGTGCCAGCAGCTTAGACGGGCAGTCCTACAATGAGCAGTTCTTC
CASSLDGQSYNEQFF
>.|TRBJ2-7|.|TRBV13
TGTGCCAGCAGCTTAAGCTCCGGGGCCTACTACGAGCAGTACTTC
CASSLSSGAYYEQYF
>.|TRBJ2-7|TRBD1|TRBV5-6
TGTGCCAGCAGCTCGACAGGGAACTACGAGCAGTACTTC
CASSSTGNYEQYF
>.|TRBJ1-5|TRBD1|TRBV24-1
TGTGCCACCAGTGATTCAGGACAGGGGATAACTAGCAATCAGCCCCAGCATTTT
CATSDSGQGITSNQPQHF
>.|TRBJ2-7|TRBD1|TRBV24-1
TGTGCCACCAGTGATATCCGGGACAGGGCCCACGAGCAGTACTTC
CATSDIRDRAHEQYF
>.|TRBJ1-1|.|TRBV6-5
TGTGCCGCGGTAACCCCGAACACTGAAGCTTTCTTT
CAAVTPNTEAFF
>.|TRBJ1-6|.|TRBV4-1
TGCGCCAGCAGCGTTGGGACACCGAAAAATTCACCCCTCCACTTT
CASSVGTPKNSPLHF
>.|TRBJ1-1|.|TRBV13
TGTGCCAGCAGCTTATGGGGGGAAGCTTTCTTT
CASSLWGEAFF
>.|TRBJ1-2|.|TRBV28
TGTGCCAGCAGTTTTTTCCTATGGGGCTACACCTTC
CASSFFLWGYTF
>.|TRBJ2-3|TRBD2|TRBV19
TGTGCCAGTAGTAGACTAGCGGCTAGCACAGATACGCAGTATTTT
CASSRLAASTDTQYF
>.|TRBJ2-1|TRBD2|TRBV10-1
TGCGCCAGCAGTCTGACTAGCGGGGGTTCCTACAATGAGCAGTTCTTC
CASSLTSGGSYNEQFF
>.|TRBJ2-3|TRBD2|TRBV19
TGTGCCAGTAGTTCGGTAGCGGGAGGGCCCACAGATACGCAGTATTTT
CASSSVAGGPTDTQYF
>.|TRBJ1-1|.|TRBV19
TGTGCCAGTAGGGCGGCTATGAACACTGAAGCTTTCTTT
CASRAAMNTEAFF
>.|TRBJ2-7|TRBD2|TRBV10-3
TGTGCCACCTATAGCGGGGACGAGCAGTACTTC
CATYSGDEQYF
>.|TRBJ2-1|.|TRBV28
TGTGCCAGCAGCCTGACCGTCTACAATGAGCAGTTCTTC
CASSLTVYNEQFF
>.|TRBJ2-3|.|TRBV10-3
TGTGCCATCAGTGCCACAGGCCCAGATACGCAGTATTTT
CAISATGPDTQYF
>.|TRBJ2-1|.|TRBV21-1
TGTGCCAGCAGCAGGAGAGAAAATGTCCCCACTTTTTGTAACAACAATGAGCAGTTCTTC
CASSRRENVPTFCNNNEQFF
>once|TRBJ2-5|.|TRBV4-1
TGCGCCAGCAGAGGAGGGGCCTTCATGGAGACCCAGTACTTC
CASRGGAFMETQYF
>once|TRBJ2-4|TRBD1|TRBV2
TGTGCCAGCAGTTGGGACAGCAATGAGGACATTCAGTACTTC
CASSWDSNEDIQYF
>.|TRBJ2-3|.|TRBV4-3
TGCGCCAGCAGCCAAGACGGGGCCTTCACAGATACGCAGTATTTT
CASSQDGAFTDTQYF
>.|TRBJ2-1|.|TRBV24-1
TGTGCCACCAGTGATGGCTCCAAGAATGAGCAGTTCTTC
CATSDGSKNEQFF
>.|TRBJ2-2|.|TRBV10-2
TGCGCCAGCCGCGGACAAGGGGCAGGGGAGCTGTTTTTT
CASRGQGAGELFF
>once|TRBJ1-2|.|TRBV6-6
TGTGCCAGCAGCCCAGGTGGGCCTGGCTACACCTTC
CASSPGGPGYTF
>.|TRBJ1-5|.|TRBV6-6
TGTGCCAGCAGTTGGGAGAATCAGCCCCAGCATTTT
CASSWENQPQHF
>.|TRBJ1-5|.|TRBV29-1
TGCAGCGTGTGGGACCAAACCGAGCCCCAGCATTTT
CSVWDQTEPQHF
>.|TRBJ2-3|.|TRBV4-1
TGCGCCAGCAGCCAGGGTTCCGGGGAGCCCGCAGATACGCAGTATTTT
CASSQGSGEPADTQYF
>.|TRBJ2-7|.|TRBV5-4
TGTGCCAGCAGCTTGTCCTGGGCGGGGAGCTCCTACGAGCAGTACTTC
CASSLSWAGSSYEQYF
>.|TRBJ2-5|.|TRBV5-1
TGCGCCAGCAGCCAGGAGGCGGTAGAGACCCAGTACTTC
CASSQEAVETQYF
>.|TRBJ1-2|TRBD1|TRBV7-9
TGTGCCAGCAGCCAGACAGGGGACGGCTACACCTTC
CASSQTGDGYTF
>.|TRBJ1-2|TRBD1|TRBV28
TGTGCCAGCAGTTTATTGGGGACAGGACCTATCTATGGCTACACCTTC
CASSLLGTGPIYGYTF
>.|TRBJ2-7|.|TRBV6-5
TGTGCCAGCAGTTACTCGATTCCGGCCGGTACCTACGAGCAGTACTTC
CASSYSIPAGTYEQYF
>.|TRBJ1-5|.|TRBV28
TGTGCCAGCAGTTTAGGTACAGGGCGAATGGACCAGCCCCAGCATTTT
CASSLGTGRMDQPQHF
>once|TRBJ2-3|.|TRBV9
TGTGCCAGCAGCCAAAGCGGAACTAGCACAGATACGCAGTATTTT
CASSQSGTSTDTQYF
>.|TRBJ1-5|.|TRBV5-1
TGCGCCAGCAGAGGGGACGACAATCAGCCCCAGCATTTT
CASRGDDNQPQHF
>.|TRBJ1-1|TRBD1|TRBV29-1
TGCAGCGTTACTGCAGGGGGTACTGAAGCTTTCTTT
CSVTAGGTEAFF
>.|TRBJ2-6|TRBD1|TRBV19
TGTGCCAGTAGTCCGTGGACAGGGGGCTCCTCTGGGGCCAACGTCCTGACTTTC
CASSPWTGGSSGANVLTF
>.|TRBJ1-5|.|TRBV5-8
TGTGCCAGCGGGGGGGGTCCAAGTCAGCCCCAGCATTTT
CASGGGPSQPQHF
>.|TRBJ2-7|.|TRBV2
TGTGCCAGCAGAAAATTCGGGTCCTACGAGCAGTACTTC
CASRKFGSYEQYF
>.|TRBJ1-4|TRBD1|TRBV5-1
TGCGCCAGCAGCCCCCGGACAGGGGGGAATGAAAAACTGTTTTTT
CASSPRTGGNEKLFF